This T cell receptor (beta chain) stems from a study of blood T cell repertoires in COVID-19. Libraries were prepared by immunoSEQ multiplex PCR; TCRdb keeps only in-frame clonotypes and omits some of them. The sample carries 150,000 to 200,000 clones, around 82% recorded once. The CDR3 runs 15 residues. J gave up 1 base and V 3 bases, and 2 bases lay outside the gene matches. Germline V gene sequence: CDR1 MGHRA, CDR2 YSYEKL. The sample was peripheral blood. This clonotype originated in a human donor with acute or convalescent COVID-19. The donor label of this sample is uncertain. The V and J genes are TRBV4-1 and TRBJ1-4, with 7 bases that match TRBD1. The CDR3 sequence is CASSQTGLTNEKLFF. For the CDR3, the DNA is TGCGCCAGCAGCCAGACAGGGTTAACTAATGAAAAACTGTTTTTT.